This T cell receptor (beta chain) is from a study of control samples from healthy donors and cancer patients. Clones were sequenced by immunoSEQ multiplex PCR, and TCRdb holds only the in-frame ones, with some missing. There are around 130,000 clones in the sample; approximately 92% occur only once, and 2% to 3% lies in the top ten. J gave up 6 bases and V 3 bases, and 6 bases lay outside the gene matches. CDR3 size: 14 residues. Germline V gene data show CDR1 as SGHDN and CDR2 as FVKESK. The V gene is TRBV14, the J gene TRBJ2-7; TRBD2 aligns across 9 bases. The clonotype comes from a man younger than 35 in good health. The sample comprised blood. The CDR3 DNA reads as TGTGCCAGCAGCCAGGCCGGGACTAGCACCGAGCAGTACGTC. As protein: CASSQAGTSTEQYV.